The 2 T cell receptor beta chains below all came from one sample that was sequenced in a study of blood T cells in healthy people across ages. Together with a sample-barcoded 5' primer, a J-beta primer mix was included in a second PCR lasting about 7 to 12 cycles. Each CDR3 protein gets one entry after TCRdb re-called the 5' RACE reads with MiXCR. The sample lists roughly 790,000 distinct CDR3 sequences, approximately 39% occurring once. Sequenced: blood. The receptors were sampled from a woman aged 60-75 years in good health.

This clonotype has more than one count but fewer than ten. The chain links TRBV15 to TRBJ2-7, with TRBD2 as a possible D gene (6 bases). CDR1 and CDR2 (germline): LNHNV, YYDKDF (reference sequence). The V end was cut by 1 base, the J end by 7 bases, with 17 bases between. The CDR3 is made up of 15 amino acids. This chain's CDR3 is CATSRGGIGYNEQYF. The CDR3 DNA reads TGTGCCACCAGCAGAGGCGGGATAGGTTACAATGAGCAGTACTTC.

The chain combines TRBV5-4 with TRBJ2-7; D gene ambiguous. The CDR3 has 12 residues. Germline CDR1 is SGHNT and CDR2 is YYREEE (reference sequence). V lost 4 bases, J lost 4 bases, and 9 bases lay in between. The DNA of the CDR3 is TGTGCCAGCAGCGCGACCGATTACGAGCAGTACTTC. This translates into CASSATDYEQYF.